This T cell receptor (beta chain) was sequenced in a study of CD8+CD57+ T cells in acquired aplastic anemia. Looking at the study overall: Sorted CD4+ plus CD8+ cells gave DNA averaging around 3.2 ug. Healthy-donor CD4+ cells averaged approximately 11 million reads. Study results and limitations: Statistical testing detected no significant gap in CD8+ Simpson's diversity between patients and controls. Found in both controls and patients were about 30 CD8+ CDR3 sequences.

TCR beta VDJ and CDR3 were profiled, and genomic DNA was the template. Via MiXCR, TCRdb re-called the reads, giving one row per CDR3 protein. The sample has 100,000 to 150,000 distinct CDR3 sequences, 48% seen once. V lost 4 bases and J 3 bases, leaving 14 bases between the germline ends. CDR1 is MGHDK and CDR2 is SYGVNS in the germline V gene. The CDR3 runs 15 residues. As regards this clonotype: Its antigen remains unidentified.

The sample comprised sorted CD4+, CD8+, or CD8+CD57+ T cells (not recorded which) from PBMCs. This chain connects TRBV25-1 to TRBJ2-3, with a tentative D call TRBD1 (7 bases). This clonotype was sampled from a human donor in good health, serving as a control. This CDR3 reads CASSVDAGGTDTQYF. In DNA, the CDR3 is TGTGCCAGCAGTGTGGATGCAGGGGGGACAGATACGCAGTATTTT.